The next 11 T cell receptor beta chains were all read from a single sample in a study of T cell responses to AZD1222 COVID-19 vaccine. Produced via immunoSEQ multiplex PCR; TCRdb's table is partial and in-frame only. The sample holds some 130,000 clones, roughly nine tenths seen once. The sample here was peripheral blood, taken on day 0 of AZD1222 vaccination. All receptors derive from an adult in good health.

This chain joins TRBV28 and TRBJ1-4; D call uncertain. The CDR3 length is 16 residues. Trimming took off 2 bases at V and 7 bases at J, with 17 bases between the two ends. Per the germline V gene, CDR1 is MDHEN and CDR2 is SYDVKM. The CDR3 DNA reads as TGTGCCAGCAGTTTACCTATGAGGCAACGGGGTGAAAAACTGTTTTTT. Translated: CASSLPMRQRGEKLFF.

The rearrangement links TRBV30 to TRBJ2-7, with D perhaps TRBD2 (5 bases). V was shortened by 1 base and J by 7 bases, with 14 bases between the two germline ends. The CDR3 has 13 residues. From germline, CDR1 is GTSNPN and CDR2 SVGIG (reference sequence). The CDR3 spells CAWSEDGGSEQYF. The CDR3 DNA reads TGTGCCTGGAGTGAAGACGGCGGGTCAGAGCAGTACTTC.

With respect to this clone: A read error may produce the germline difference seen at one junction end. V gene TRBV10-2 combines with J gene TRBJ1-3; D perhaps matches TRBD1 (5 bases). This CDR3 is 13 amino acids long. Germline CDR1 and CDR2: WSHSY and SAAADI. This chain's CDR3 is CACRVNSGNTIYF. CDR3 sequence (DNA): TGCGCCTGCAGGGTGAACTCTGGAAACACCATATATTTT.

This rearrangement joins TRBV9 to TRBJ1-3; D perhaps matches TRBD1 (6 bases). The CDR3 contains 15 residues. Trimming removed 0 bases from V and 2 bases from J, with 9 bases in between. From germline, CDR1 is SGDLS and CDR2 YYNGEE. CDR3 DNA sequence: TGTGCCAGCAGCGTAGAAACAGGGCCTGGAAACACCATATATTTT. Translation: CASSVETGPGNTIYF.

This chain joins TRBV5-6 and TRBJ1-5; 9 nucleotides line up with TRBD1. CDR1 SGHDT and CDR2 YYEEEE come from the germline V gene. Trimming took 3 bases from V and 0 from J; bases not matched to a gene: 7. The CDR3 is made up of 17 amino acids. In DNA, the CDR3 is TGTGCCAGCAGCTACGGGACAGGGTTTGGTAGCAATCAGCCCCAGCATTTT. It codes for CASSYGTGFGSNQPQHF.

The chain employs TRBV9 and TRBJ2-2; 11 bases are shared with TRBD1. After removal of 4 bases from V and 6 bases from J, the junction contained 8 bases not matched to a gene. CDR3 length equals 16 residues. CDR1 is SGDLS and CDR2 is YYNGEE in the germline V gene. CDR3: CASSSPGQGASGELFF. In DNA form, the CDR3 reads TGTGCCAGCAGCTCCCCCGGACAGGGGGCGTCCGGGGAGCTGTTTTTT.

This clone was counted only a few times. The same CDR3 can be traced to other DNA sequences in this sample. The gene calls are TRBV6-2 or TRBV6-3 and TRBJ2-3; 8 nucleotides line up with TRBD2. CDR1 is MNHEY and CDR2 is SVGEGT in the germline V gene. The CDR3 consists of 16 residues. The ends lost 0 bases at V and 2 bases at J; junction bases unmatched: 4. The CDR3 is CASSYSGGGNTDTQYF. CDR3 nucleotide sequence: TGTGCCAGCAGTTACTCTGGCGGGGGGAACACAGATACGCAGTATTTT.

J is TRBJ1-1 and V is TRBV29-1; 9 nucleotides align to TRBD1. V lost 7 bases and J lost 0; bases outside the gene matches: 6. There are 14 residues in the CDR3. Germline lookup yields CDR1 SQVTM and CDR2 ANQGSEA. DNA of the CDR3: TGCAGCGCAACTTACAGGGGGCTGAACACTGAAGCTTTCTTT. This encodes CSATYRGLNTEAFF.

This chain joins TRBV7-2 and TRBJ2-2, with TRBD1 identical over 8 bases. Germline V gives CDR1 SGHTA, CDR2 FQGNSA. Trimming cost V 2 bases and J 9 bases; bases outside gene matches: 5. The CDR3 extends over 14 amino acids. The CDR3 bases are TGTGCCAGCAGCTTACAGGGGGCGGTCCGGGAGCTGTTTTTT. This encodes CASSLQGAVRELFF.

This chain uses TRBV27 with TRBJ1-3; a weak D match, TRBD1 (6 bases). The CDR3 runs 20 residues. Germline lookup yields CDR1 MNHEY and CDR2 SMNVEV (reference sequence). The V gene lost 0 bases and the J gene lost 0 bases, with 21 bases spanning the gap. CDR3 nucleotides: TGTGCCAGCAGTTTATCCGGGACACAATCATGGGTTAACTCTGGAAACACCATATATTTT. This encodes CASSLSGTQSWVNSGNTIYF.

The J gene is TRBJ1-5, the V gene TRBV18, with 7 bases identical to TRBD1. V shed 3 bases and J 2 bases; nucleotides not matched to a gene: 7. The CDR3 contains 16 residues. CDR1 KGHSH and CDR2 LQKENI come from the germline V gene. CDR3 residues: CASSPRQGAGNQPQHF. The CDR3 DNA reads TGTGCCAGCTCACCGAGACAGGGAGCTGGCAATCAGCCCCAGCATTTT.